The sample holds many counts of the clone carrying this T cell receptor (beta chain). What it binds is not known. Of the isolated RNA, all was reverse transcribed, and so the sequenced material was expressed TCRB transcripts. Libraries were prepared by immunoSEQ multiplex PCR; TCRdb keeps only in-frame clonotypes and omits some of them. The sample includes 150,000 to 200,000 clones, almost 8% seen only once; the top ten take 0.5% to 0.55%. Between the trimmed V and J ends, which lost 5 bases and 1 base, there was a span of 8 bases. The V gene's germline CDR1 is SGHTA and CDR2 FQGNSA. The CDR3 has 13 amino acids. This sample is drawn from a study of beta chain features in type 1 diabetes. Notes on the study in general: When Type 1 diabetes patients were examined, their TCRB CDR3s proved moderately but significantly shorter in all four CD4+ subsets.

The V and J genes are TRBV7-2 and TRBJ1-1; no reliable D call. Sequenced sample: central memory CD4+ T cells from blood. The TCR sequence derives from a man aged 18 to 29 with type 1 diabetes. The chain's CDR3 is CASSAHRNTEAFF. CDR3 DNA: TGTGCCAGCAGCGCCCACAGGAACACTGAAGCTTTCTTT.